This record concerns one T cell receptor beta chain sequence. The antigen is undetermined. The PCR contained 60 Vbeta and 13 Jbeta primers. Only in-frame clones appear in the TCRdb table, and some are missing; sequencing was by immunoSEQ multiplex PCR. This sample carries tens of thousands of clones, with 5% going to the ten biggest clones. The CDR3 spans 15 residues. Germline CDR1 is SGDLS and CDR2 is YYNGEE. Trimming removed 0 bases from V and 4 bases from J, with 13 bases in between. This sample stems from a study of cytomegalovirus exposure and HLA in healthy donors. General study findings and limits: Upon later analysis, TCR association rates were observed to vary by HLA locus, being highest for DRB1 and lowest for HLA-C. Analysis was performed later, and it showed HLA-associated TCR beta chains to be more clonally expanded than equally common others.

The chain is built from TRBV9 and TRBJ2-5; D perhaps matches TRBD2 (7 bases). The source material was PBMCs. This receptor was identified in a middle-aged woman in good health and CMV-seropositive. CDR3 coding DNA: TGTGCCAGCAGCGTAGCTGGGGGGGCCGGAGAGACCCAGTACTTC. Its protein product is CASSVAGGAGETQYF. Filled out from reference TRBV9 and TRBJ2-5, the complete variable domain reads DSGVTQTPKHLITATGQRVTLRCSPRSGDLSVYWYQQSLDQGLQFLIQYYNGEERAKGNILERFSAQQFPDLHSELNLSSLELGDSALYFCASSVAGGAGETQYFGPGTRLLVL.